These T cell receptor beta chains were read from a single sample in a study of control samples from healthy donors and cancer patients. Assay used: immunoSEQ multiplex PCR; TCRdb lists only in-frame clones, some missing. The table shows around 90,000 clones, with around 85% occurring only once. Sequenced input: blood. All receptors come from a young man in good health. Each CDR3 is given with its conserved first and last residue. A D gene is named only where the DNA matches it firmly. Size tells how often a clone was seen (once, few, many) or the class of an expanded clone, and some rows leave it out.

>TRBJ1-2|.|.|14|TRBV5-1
TGCGCCAGCAGCCGGGGAGGAGGGGAGGATGGCTACACCTTC
CASSRGGGEDGYTF
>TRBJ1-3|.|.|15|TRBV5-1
TGCGCCAGCAGCTTGAGTGGGGTCTCTGGAAACACCATATATTTT
CASSLSGVSGNTIYF
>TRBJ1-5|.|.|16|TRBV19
TGTGCCAGTAGTATTCAGGGGCCAGGGGGCAATCAGCCCCAGCATTTT
CASSIQGPGGNQPQHF
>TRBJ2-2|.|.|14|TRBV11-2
TGTGCCAGCAGCTTGCGCAGCAGCACCGGGGAGCTGTTTTTT
CASSLRSSTGELFF
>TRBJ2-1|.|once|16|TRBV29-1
TGCAGCGCTCGCTCTCGGAGGGTTCTCTCCTACAATGAGCAGTTCTTC
CSARSRRVLSYNEQFF
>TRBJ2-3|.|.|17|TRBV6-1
TGTGCCAGCAGTGAGGGAAGTGGGGGGGGCGTCACAGATACGCAGTATTTT
CASSEGSGGGVTDTQYF
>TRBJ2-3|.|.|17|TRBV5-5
TGTGCCAGCAGCTTGGGGCGGGGCCTCGGCCGCACAGATACGCAGTATTTT
CASSLGRGLGRTDTQYF
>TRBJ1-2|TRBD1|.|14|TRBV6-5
TGTGCCAGCAGCAGGGACAGTCTAGACTATGGCTACACCTTC
CASSRDSLDYGYTF
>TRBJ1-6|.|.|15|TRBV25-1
TGTGCCAGCAGTCGCGACAGCTCCTATAATTCACCCCTCCACTTT
CASSRDSSYNSPLHF
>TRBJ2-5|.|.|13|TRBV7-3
TGTGCCAGCAGCTTATCGGGGGTGGAGACCCAGTACTTC
CASSLSGVETQYF
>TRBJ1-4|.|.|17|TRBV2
TGTGCCAGCAGTCCCGGGACGGGGTATGCAACTAATGAAAAACTGTTTTTT
CASSPGTGYATNEKLFF
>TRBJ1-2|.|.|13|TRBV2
TGTGCCAGCAGTGCTTCGGGTAGCATCGGCTACACCTTC
CASSASGSIGYTF
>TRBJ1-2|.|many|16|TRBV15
TGTGCCACCAGCGGAGAGGGCATGGCAGGGAAGTATGGCTACACCTTC
CATSGEGMAGKYGYTF
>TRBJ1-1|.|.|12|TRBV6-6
TGTGCCAGCAGTTACTCGACAGATCAAGCTTTCTTT
CASSYSTDQAFF
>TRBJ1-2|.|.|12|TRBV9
TGTGCCAGCAGCGTAGGCGGAGGCGGCTACACCTTC
CASSVGGGGYTF
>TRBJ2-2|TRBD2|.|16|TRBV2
TGTGCCAGCAGTGAAGAGCGGGGGGCCTACACCGGGGAGCTGTTTTTT
CASSEERGAYTGELFF
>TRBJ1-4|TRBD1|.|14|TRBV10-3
TGTGCCAGTGGGACAGTGTCTAAAGGGGAAAAACTGTTTTTT
CASGTVSKGEKLFF
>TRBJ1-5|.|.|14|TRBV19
.
CASTSVQRDQPQHF
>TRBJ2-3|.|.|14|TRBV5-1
TGCGCCAGCAGCTTGGCAGAGGTCACAGATACGCAGTATTTT
CASSLAEVTDTQYF
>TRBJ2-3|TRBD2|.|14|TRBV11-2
TGTGCCAGCAGGCTAGCGGGGGGGGCAGATACGCAGTATTTT
CASRLAGGADTQYF
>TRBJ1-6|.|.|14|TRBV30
TGTGCCTGGAAACTGACAGGCCTGTATTCACCCCTCCACTTT
CAWKLTGLYSPLHF
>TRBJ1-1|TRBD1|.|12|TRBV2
TGTGCCAGCACCAGGGGGGGCACTGAAGCTTTCTTT
CASTRGGTEAFF
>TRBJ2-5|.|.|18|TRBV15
TGTGCCACCAGCAGAGAAGGAAATCTGGCAGGGGTCCAAGAGACCCAGTACTTC
CATSREGNLAGVQETQYF
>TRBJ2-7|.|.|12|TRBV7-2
TGTGCCAGCAGCAAGGACACCTACGAGCAGTACTTC
CASSKDTYEQYF
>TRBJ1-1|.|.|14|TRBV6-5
TGTGCCAGCAGGTCACTGGGGGCGAACACTGAAGCTTTCTTT
CASRSLGANTEAFF
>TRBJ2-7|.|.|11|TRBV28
TGTGCCAGCAGTTGGGGCTACGAGCAGTACTTC
CASSWGYEQYF
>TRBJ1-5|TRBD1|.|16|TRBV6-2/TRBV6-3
TGTGCCAGCAGCCACACCGGGACAGGGGCGAGATCGGCCCAGCATTTT
CASSHTGTGARSAQHF
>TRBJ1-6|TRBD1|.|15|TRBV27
TGTGCCAGCAGCCGCGGACAGGGTCTCGTTTCACCCCTCCACTTT
CASSRGQGLVSPLHF